This paragraph covers one TCR beta chain sequence. Its antigen is unknown. This sample was taken from a study of CD8 T cells in Susac syndrome. This CDR3 comprises 15 residues. V was clipped by 6 bases and J by 5 bases; unmatched bases: 11. From germline, CDR1 is MNHEY and CDR2 SVGEGT. Study-wide results and limits: Peak Susac CD8+ clonal expansion occurred in TEMRA cells and active patients. Susac-specific public clones numbered 15 to 20 in total CD8+ repertoires (and 5 or 6 in CD8+ TEMRA repertoires). The TCR sequencing and HLA analysis in the study involved a relatively small number of individuals, as the study acknowledged.

After extraction with the RNeasy kit, roughly 0.5 to 1 ug of the RNA was reverse transcribed using random hexamers. From the immunoSEQ multiplex PCR reads, TCRdb called clonotypes with MiXCR, one entry per CDR3 protein. The table includes approximately 94,000 distinct CDR3 sequences, about 95% detected once. Sequences were obtained from CD8+ T cells from PBMCs. The TCR originated in a human donor with Susac syndrome. This chain connects TRBV6-2 or TRBV6-3 to TRBJ2-5; 8 nucleotides agree with TRBD2. CDR3 region: CASRRIQRELETQYF. The DNA for the CDR3 is TGTGCCAGCAGAAGGATCCAGCGGGAGTTGGAGACCCAGTACTTC.